Included here is one T cell receptor (beta chain) sequence, with context. Its specific antigen is unknown. One base away there is no much larger clone; base qualities are not given. TCRbeta CDR3 regions were sequenced with the immunoSEQ Assay. After extraction, genomic DNA underwent amplification by bias-controlled multiplex PCR, followed by high-throughput sequencing. The authors' pipeline ran thus. To quantify the absolute abundance of each unique TCRbeta CDR3 region, sequences were collapsed and filtered. T cell fraction was estimated by normalizing TCRbeta template counts to usable DNA, which was measured by amplifying reference genes present in all nucleated cells. Repertoire TCRs were annotated as SARS-CoV-2-specific when V gene, CDR3 amino acid sequence and J gene were exactly matched to a known reactive TCR set. The reference SARS-CoV-2 TCR set was obtained from MIRA and was filtered for enrichment in COVID-19-positive ImmuneCODE repertoires, whereby public or cross-reactive TCRs were removed. Using the MIRA antigens, annotated TCRs were further analysed by specific ORF or by position within an ORF. Depth was the summed frequency of annotated unique rearrangements, while breadth was defined as annotated unique rearrangements over total unique productive rearrangements. Two-sided Wilcoxon rank-sum tests were applied when comparing TCR breadth between groups. Drawn from immuneACCESS, this table holds only the in-frame rearrangements with V and J called that TCRdb kept. Clones are partly lost; checked studies trace under half to an unresolved V gene and leave the rest unexplained. That table furnishes V, J and clone size, whereas the DNA furnished D and trimming. In this sample the table shows some 480,000 clones, roughly 87% of which occur a single time. The biggest ten clones account for 9.5% to 15% of the sample.

The treatment or condition label, as the study defines it: roughly 18 received Ad26.COV2.S at low or high dose, single or two shots; about 5 received placebo; per-sample allocation not given. Repertoires of vaccine and placebo recipients were sequenced from samples collected on day 63 after the first injection. Cohort 1b enrolled 25 to 30 adults aged 18-55 years at a single site in Boston, USA, between 29 July and 7 August 2020. Ad26.COV2.S was a replication-incompetent adenovirus type 26 vector expressing a prefusion-stabilized SARS-CoV-2 spike protein from the original Wuhan strain. This sample is drawn from a study of Ad26.COV2.S vaccination and SARS-CoV-2 variants (dated by TCRdb to the early 2020s). Concerning the study at large: Donors in the vaccine arm were drawn from COV1001, a phase I-IIa trial of Ad26.COV2.S in healthy adults that was multicentre, randomized, double-blind and placebo-controlled. Blinding of investigators to trial group allocation was maintained during experiments and outcome assessment. The TCR-sequenced set comprised around 30 samples: around 20 Ad26.COV2.S vaccine recipients, 5 placebo recipients and 8 SARS-CoV-2 convalescent individuals. Ad26.COV2.S was administered intramuscularly at a dose of 5x10^10 or 1x10^11 viral particles, either as one shot or as two shots given 56 days apart. TCRbeta repertoire sequencing served as the tool for gauging how specific and how broad the SARS-CoV-2-reactive T cell receptors were following Ad26.COV2.S vaccination. Trial participants were randomized into five groups of five: low-dose or high-dose Ad26.COV2.S given once or twice, or placebo on both occasions. The research as a whole found: The authors noted that the TCR breadth and depth analyses may have underestimated total T cell responses. Compared with placebo recipients, Ad26.COV2.S recipients showed higher spike-specific TCR breadth (P = 0.0014). Substantial breadth of spike-specific CD8+ and CD4+ T cell responses was reported after vaccination. Vaccine and placebo recipients had similar non-spike TCR breadth, a finding consistent with the vaccine containing only spike. The study lacked the statistical power to compare responses across vaccine doses or regimens.

V gives up 2 bases and J gives up 0 bases, and the segment between their germline ends measures 5 bases. The CDR3 numbers 14 residues from cysteine through phenylalanine. Only CDR3 DNA remains: 42 bases, in frame from the first base. The germline V gene (reference sequence) supplies CDR1 GTSNPN and CDR2 SVGIG. The source was peripheral blood, collected in a trial of Ad26.COV2.S vaccine versus placebo. The chain is assembled from TRBV30 and TRBJ2-6; the D gene identity is not certain. This receptor was identified in a person between 18 and 60 years old who received the Ad26.COV2.S COVID-19 vaccine or a placebo. Here is the DNA: TGTGCCTGGAGTTCCGACTCTGGGGCCAACGTCCTGACTTTC. Its translation is CAWSSDSGANVLTF.